The rows below give T cell receptor beta chains drawn from one sample of a study of blood T cells in healthy people across ages. TCRdb independently ran MiXCR on the 5' RACE reads; one entry per CDR3 protein. Of over a million distinct CDR3 sequences detected, under 55% appear once; the ten largest clones hold approximately 19%. What was sequenced was blood. These receptors were collected from a woman in her fifties or sixties in good health. Each CDR3 is given with its conserved first and last residue. The order of the fields is J gene, clone size, D gene, V gene, CDR3 DNA, CDR3 protein. The D gene is left open where the match is weak. The listing skips clone size in some rows; elsewhere it reads once, few, many or a size class.

TRBJ1-1,NA,NA,TRBV10-2,TGCGCCAGCAGTGACCTCATGAACACTGAAGCTTTCTTT,CASSDLMNTEAFF
TRBJ2-7,NA,NA,TRBV7-9,TGTGCCAGCAGCCCGGCAGGGGGGTTCGAGCAGTACTTC,CASSPAGGFEQYF
TRBJ1-1,NA,NA,TRBV27,TGTGCCAGCAGTTTAGGACCCCAGGGAAACACTGAGGCTTTCTTT,CASSLGPQGNTEAFF
TRBJ2-6,few,TRBD1,TRBV2,TGTGCCAGCAGGGGACAGGGGGCGTCTACGGCCAACGTCCTGACTTTC,CASRGQGASTANVLTF
TRBJ2-1,few,NA,TRBV5-1,TGCGCCAGCAGCTCCCGACCCAATGAGCAGTTCTTC,CASSSRPNEQFF
TRBJ1-1,NA,TRBD1,TRBV29-1,TGCAGCGTTGAGGGGGACAGGAACACTGAAGCTTTCTTT,CSVEGDRNTEAFF
TRBJ2-5,NA,TRBD1,TRBV28,TGTGCTAGCAGTTCAACCGGGACAGCCAAGACCCAGTACTTC,CASSSTGTAKTQYF
TRBJ2-7,NA,NA,TRBV28,TGTGCCAGCAGTTTGAGGGCATCTCGCTACGAGCAGTACTTC,CASSLRASRYEQYF
TRBJ2-3,NA,NA,TRBV11-2,TGTGCCAGCAAGATAGCAGCTAATACGCAGTATTTT,CASKIAANTQYF
TRBJ2-2,NA,NA,TRBV29-1,TGCAGCGTTTCGGGGCAGACGAACACCGGGGAGCTGTTTTTT,CSVSGQTNTGELFF
TRBJ1-1,few,NA,TRBV20-1,TGCAGTGCTAGAGAGTCACTCCTGAACACTGAAGCTTTCTTT,CSARESLLNTEAFF
TRBJ2-5,NA,TRBD1,TRBV18,TGTGCCAGCTCACCGAGGGCGAACAGGGGGCTCCAAGAGACCCAGTACTTC,CASSPRANRGLQETQYF
TRBJ2-1,NA,TRBD2,TRBV5-6,TGTGCCAGCAGCCCAACTAAAGGGACTAGCGGGAGAATATACAATGAGCAGTTCTTC,CASSPTKGTSGRIYNEQFF
TRBJ2-2,NA,NA,TRBV10-3,TGTGCCATCAGTGACCTTAGTCGCAGTGTTCCCGGGGAGCTGTTTTTT,CAISDLSRSVPGELFF
TRBJ2-1,few,TRBD2,TRBV2,TGTGCCAGCGTCTGGGCGGGAGTTCCCAATGAGCAGTTCTTC,CASVWAGVPNEQFF
TRBJ2-6,NA,NA,TRBV11-1,TGTGCCAGCAGCTTAGCGGTTAGGGAGCCCTCTGGGGCCAACGTCCTGACTTTC,CASSLAVREPSGANVLTF
TRBJ2-1,NA,TRBD2,TRBV20-1,TGCAGTGCCTCGCCCCCTAGCGGGAGATTAGCTGAGCAGTTCTTC,CSASPPSGRLAEQFF
TRBJ2-4,NA,NA,TRBV5-6,TGTGCCAGCAGCTTGATCGGACAGACTTACGGGCAGTACTTC,CASSLIGQTYGQYF
TRBJ1-4,once,NA,TRBV11-2,TGTGCCAGCAGCTTAGGGAGGACGGGTGAAAAACTGTTTTTT,CASSLGRTGEKLFF
TRBJ1-1,few,NA,TRBV28,TGTGCCAGCAGTTTATATAAGGGTGGGGGGAACACTGAAGCTTTCTTT,CASSLYKGGGNTEAFF
TRBJ2-7,NA,NA,TRBV4-1,TGCGCCAGCAGCCACGGGCGGGGTAGCGGAGATTACGAGCAGTACTTC,CASSHGRGSGDYEQYF
TRBJ2-7,NA,TRBD1,TRBV18,TGTGCCAGCTCACCAAAGGCAGGGGGTACGGGGGAGCAGTACTTC,CASSPKAGGTGEQYF
TRBJ2-7,few,TRBD2,TRBV5-4,TGTGCCAGCACCCGCGGACTAGCGGGAACCGAGCAGTACTTC,CASTRGLAGTEQYF
TRBJ2-5,few,NA,TRBV7-2,TGTGCCAGCAGCTTATGGGTGTTGGAGACCCAGTACTTC,CASSLWVLETQYF
TRBJ2-1,NA,NA,TRBV3-1,TGTGCCAGCAGCCTCAGACGAGGGGTTCGCGATGAGCAGTTCTTC,CASSLRRGVRDEQFF
TRBJ2-1,few,NA,TRBV20-1,TGCAGTGCTGGGACACCTGGTTGGGGCAATGAGCAGTTCTTC,CSAGTPGWGNEQFF
TRBJ2-2,few,TRBD2,TRBV13,TGTGCCAGCAGCCCAATGACTAGCGGGATCGGGGAGCTGTTTTTT,CASSPMTSGIGELFF
TRBJ1-4,NA,TRBD1,TRBV29-1,TGCGGCGCCGTTTACAGGGGAGGTGATGAAAAACTGTTTTTT,CGAVYRGGDEKLFF
TRBJ2-1,NA,TRBD2,TRBV20-1,TGCAGTGCTAGAGATTGGCGGGAGTGGTACAATGAGCAGTTCTTC,CSARDWREWYNEQFF
TRBJ2-7,few,NA,TRBV10-3,TGTGCCATCAGTGAGCAGGGTGGCGAGCAGTACTTC,CAISEQGGEQYF
TRBJ2-7,NA,TRBD2,TRBV5-1,TGCGCCAGCAGTGAGGGGACTAGCGGGTACCCCTCCTATGAGCAGTACTTC,CASSEGTSGYPSYEQYF
TRBJ1-2,NA,TRBD1,TRBV5-1,TGCGCCAGCAGCGCGGACAGGGCTGGCTACACCTTC,CASSADRAGYTF
TRBJ2-1,NA,NA,TRBV5-1,TGCGCCAGCAGCTTGGTTCAGGGTAGAGGAAACTACAATGAGCGGTTCTTC,CASSLVQGRGNYNERFF